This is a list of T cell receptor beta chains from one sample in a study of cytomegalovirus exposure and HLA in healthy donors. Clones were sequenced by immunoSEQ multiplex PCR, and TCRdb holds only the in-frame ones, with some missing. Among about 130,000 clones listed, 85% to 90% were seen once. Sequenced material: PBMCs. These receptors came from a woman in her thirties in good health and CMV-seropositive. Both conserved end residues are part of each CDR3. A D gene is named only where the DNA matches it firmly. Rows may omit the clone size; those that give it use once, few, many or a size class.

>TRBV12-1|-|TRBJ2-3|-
CASTLAPGLAGFTDTQYF
TGTGCCAGCACCCTAGCTCCGGGACTAGCGGGATTCACAGATACGCAGTATTTT
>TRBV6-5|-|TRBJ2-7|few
CASSTTNEQYF
TGTGCCAGCAGCACGACAAACGAGCAGTACTTC
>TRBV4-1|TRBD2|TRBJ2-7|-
CASSQEVAGVSYEQYF
TGCGCCAGCAGCCAAGAAGTAGCGGGGGTCTCTTACGAGCAGTACTTC
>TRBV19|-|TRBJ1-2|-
CASGPSERANYGYTF
TGTGCCAGTGGTCCTAGTGAGAGGGCAAACTATGGCTACACCTTC
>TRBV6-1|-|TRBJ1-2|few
CASSEVGQGRFVYGYTF
TGTGCCAGCAGTGAAGTAGGGCAGGGGCGGTTTGTCTATGGCTACACCTTC
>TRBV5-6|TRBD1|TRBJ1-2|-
CASSPGQGKGGYGYTF
TGTGCCAGCAGCCCCGGACAGGGTAAGGGTGGATATGGCTACACCTTC
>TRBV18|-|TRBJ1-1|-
CASSPDGGEAFF
TGTGCCAGCTCACCGGACGGGGGGGAAGCTTTCTTT
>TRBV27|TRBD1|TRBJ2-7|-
CASSLWVQGAGEQYF
TGTGCCAGCAGTTTATGGGTCCAGGGGGCGGGCGAGCAGTACTTC
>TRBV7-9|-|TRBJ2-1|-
CASSFSAGYNEQFF
TGTGCCAGCAGCTTCTCCGCAGGGTACAATGAGCAGTTCTTC
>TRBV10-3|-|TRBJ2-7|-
CASRHFGTSSYEQYF
TGTGCCAGCCGACATTTCGGGACTTCTTCCTACGAGCAGTACTTC
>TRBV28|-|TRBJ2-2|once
CASSPNWAANTGELFF
TGTGCCAGCAGTCCGAACTGGGCAGCAAACACCGGGGAGCTGTTTTTT
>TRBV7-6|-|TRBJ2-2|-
CASRPRDSQTGELFF
TGTGCCAGCAGACCCCGGGACTCTCAAACCGGGGAGCTGTTTTTT
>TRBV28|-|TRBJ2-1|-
CASSHQKGGGNNEQFF
TGTGCCAGCAGTCACCAAAAAGGGGGGGGGAACAATGAGCAGTTCTTC
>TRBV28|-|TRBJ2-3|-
CASSASEVGTSTDTQYF
TGTGCCAGCAGTGCATCGGAAGTGGGGACTAGCACAGATACGCAGTATTTT
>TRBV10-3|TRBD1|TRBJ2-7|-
CAISVGDRSSYEQYF
TGTGCCATCAGTGTGGGGGACAGATCTTCCTACGAGCAGTACTTC
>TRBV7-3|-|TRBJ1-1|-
CASSLRGGRMNTEAFF
TGTGCCAGCAGCTTAAGGGGGGGACGGATGAACACTGAAGCTTTCTTT
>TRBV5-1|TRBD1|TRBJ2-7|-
CASSLEGQGPYEQYF
TGCGCCAGCAGCTTGGAGGGACAGGGGCCCTACGAGCAGTACTTC
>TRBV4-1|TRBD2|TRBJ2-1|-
CASSQDGYGGAYNEQFF
TGCGCCAGCAGCCAAGACGGTTATGGGGGGGCCTACAATGAGCAGTTCTTC
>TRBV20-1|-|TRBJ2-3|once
CSAEARDTQYF
TGCAGTGCGGAGGCAAGGGATACGCAGTATTTT
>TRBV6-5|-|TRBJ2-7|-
CASSYWGQQYF
TGTGCCAGCAGTTACTGGGGCCAGCAGTACTTC
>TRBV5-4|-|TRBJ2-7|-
CASSLDPSGVPPYEQYF
TGTGCCAGCAGCTTGGATCCGAGCGGCGTCCCTCCCTACGAGCAGTACTTC
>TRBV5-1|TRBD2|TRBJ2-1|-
CASSLVAGGSYNEQFF
TGCGCCAGCAGCTTGGTGGCGGGAGGGTCCTACAATGAGCAGTTCTTC
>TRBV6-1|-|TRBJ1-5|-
CASSEDSGGARQPQHF
TGTGCCAGCAGTGAAGATAGTGGGGGCGCGCGTCAGCCCCAGCATTTT
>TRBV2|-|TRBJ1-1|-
CASSAQGPEAFF
TGTGCCAGCAGTGCACAGGGCCCCGAAGCTTTCTTT
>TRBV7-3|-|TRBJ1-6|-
CASSLQGSSPLHF
TGTGCCAGCAGCTTACAGGGAAGTTCACCCCTCCACTTT
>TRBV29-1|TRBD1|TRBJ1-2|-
CSVKEGAQNYGYTF
TGCAGCGTTAAGGAGGGGGCGCAGAACTATGGCTACACCTTC
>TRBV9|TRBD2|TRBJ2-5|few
CASSVGALAGAGETQYF
TGTGCCAGCAGCGTAGGAGCGCTAGCGGGAGCGGGAGAGACCCAGTACTTC
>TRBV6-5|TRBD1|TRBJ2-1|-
CASSPRDRDNEQFF
TGTGCCAGCAGTCCCCGGGACAGGGACAATGAGCAGTTCTTC
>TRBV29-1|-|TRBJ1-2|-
CSVDFPRQDGYTF
TGCAGCGTAGATTTTCCCCGACAAGACGGCTACACCTTC